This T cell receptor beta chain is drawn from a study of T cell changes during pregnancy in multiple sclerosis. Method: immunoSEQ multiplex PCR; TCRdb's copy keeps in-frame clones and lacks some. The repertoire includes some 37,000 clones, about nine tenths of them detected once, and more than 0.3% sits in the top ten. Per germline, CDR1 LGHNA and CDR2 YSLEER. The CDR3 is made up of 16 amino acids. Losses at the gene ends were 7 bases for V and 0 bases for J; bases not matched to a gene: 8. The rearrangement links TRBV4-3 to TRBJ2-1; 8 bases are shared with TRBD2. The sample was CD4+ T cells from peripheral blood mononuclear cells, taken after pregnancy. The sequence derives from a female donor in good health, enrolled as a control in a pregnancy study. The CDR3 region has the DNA TGCGCCAGCACCTACACCGGGGGGGCCTCCTACAATGAGCAGTTCTTC. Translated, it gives CASTYTGGASYNEQFF.